This is a list of T cell receptor beta chains from one sample in a study of T cell repertoires in cytomegalovirus infection. TCRdb redid the calling of the reads with MiXCR, one entry per CDR3 protein. The table lists 310,000 or so distinct CDR3 sequences, 17% of them singletons. Source material: PBMCs. The receptor source for this set is a human donor in good health (CMV status not recorded). Some clones in this sample may be carry-over from other donors' samples. CDR3s include the opening cysteine and the closing phenylalanine or tryptophan. Each record gives: V gene, clone size, D gene, J gene, CDR3 protein, CDR3 DNA. The D gene is left open where the match is weak. Not all rows give a size; the values are once, few, many and, for expanded clones, a class.

v_call: TRBV20-1
clone_size: many
d_call: NA
j_call: TRBJ2-1
cdr3_aa: CSARADVNEQFF
cdr3_nt: TGCAGTGCTAGAGCCGACGTAAATGAGCAGTTCTTC

v_call: TRBV24-1
clone_size: NA
d_call: NA
j_call: TRBJ1-2
cdr3_aa: CATSDQNYGYTF
cdr3_nt: TGTGCCACCAGTGACCAAAACTATGGCTACACCTTC

v_call: TRBV7-2
clone_size: many
d_call: TRBD2
j_call: TRBJ2-3
cdr3_aa: CASSSLLAGGDIADTQYF
cdr3_nt: TGTGCCAGCAGCTCCCTACTAGCGGGGGGGGACATTGCCGATACGCAGTATTTT

v_call: TRBV12-3/TRBV12-4
clone_size: NA
d_call: NA
j_call: TRBJ1-1
cdr3_aa: CASSLMTENTEAFF
cdr3_nt: TGTGCCAGCAGTTTGATGACGGAGAACACTGAAGCTTTCTTT

v_call: TRBV28
clone_size: many
d_call: NA
j_call: TRBJ1-2
cdr3_aa: CASSPGGSGRPGGYTF
cdr3_nt: TGTGCCAGCAGCCCCGGTGGGTCAGGGCGCCCCGGGGGCTACACCTTC

v_call: TRBV19
clone_size: NA
d_call: TRBD1
j_call: TRBJ1-2
cdr3_aa: CASSMTGGVKNGYTF
cdr3_nt: TGTGCCAGTAGTATGACAGGGGGAGTTAAGAATGGCTACACCTTC

v_call: TRBV6-1
clone_size: few
d_call: TRBD1
j_call: TRBJ1-4
cdr3_aa: CASRRTGTGERKLFF
cdr3_nt: TGTGCCAGCAGACGAACCGGGACAGGGGAGCGAAAACTGTTTTTT

v_call: TRBV20-1
clone_size: NA
d_call: NA
j_call: TRBJ2-3
cdr3_aa: CSATDPGLTDTQYF
cdr3_nt: TGCAGTGCCACAGATCCGGGGCTCACAGATACGCAGTATTTT

v_call: TRBV9
clone_size: few
d_call: TRBD2
j_call: TRBJ2-1
cdr3_aa: CASSVHVLAGRYNEQFF
cdr3_nt: TGTGCCAGCAGCGTACATGTCCTAGCGGGACGATACAATGAGCAGTTCTTC

v_call: TRBV28
clone_size: few
d_call: NA
j_call: TRBJ2-3
cdr3_aa: CASSPGSGEPTADTQYF
cdr3_nt: TGTGCCAGCAGCCCCGGGTCGGGAGAGCCCACGGCAGATACGCAGTATTTT

v_call: TRBV7-2
clone_size: many
d_call: NA
j_call: TRBJ1-5
cdr3_aa: CASTKDGNQPQHF
cdr3_nt: TGTGCCAGCACCAAGGACGGGAATCAGCCCCAGCATTTT

v_call: TRBV9
clone_size: few
d_call: NA
j_call: TRBJ2-5
cdr3_aa: CASSGRNGGAETQYF
cdr3_nt: TGTGCCAGCAGCGGTAGGAACGGGGGCGCGGAGACCCAGTACTTC

v_call: TRBV6-1
clone_size: many
d_call: TRBD2
j_call: TRBJ2-5
cdr3_aa: CASTPSPGGQETQYF
cdr3_nt: TGTGCCAGCACCCCCTCGCCGGGGGGACAAGAGACCCAGTACTTC

v_call: TRBV4-2
clone_size: few
d_call: NA
j_call: TRBJ2-4
cdr3_aa: CASSPGIVAQTNQYF
cdr3_nt: TGTGCCAGCAGCCCTGGGATCGTCGCACAAACCAATCAGTACTTC

v_call: TRBV12-3/TRBV12-4
clone_size: NA
d_call: TRBD1
j_call: TRBJ1-3
cdr3_aa: CASSRTGAGNTIYF
cdr3_nt: TGTGCCAGCAGCCGGACAGGGGCTGGAAACACCATATATTTT

v_call: TRBV7-6
clone_size: NA
d_call: TRBD2
j_call: TRBJ2-7
cdr3_aa: CASSLNRGSGASYEQYF
cdr3_nt: TGTGCCAGCAGCTTAAATAGGGGTAGCGGGGCCTCCTACGAGCAGTACTTC

v_call: TRBV5-6
clone_size: few
d_call: NA
j_call: TRBJ1-2
cdr3_aa: CASSFQGIGGYTF
cdr3_nt: TGTGCCAGCAGCTTTCAGGGTATTGGTGGCTACACCTTC

v_call: TRBV12-3/TRBV12-4
clone_size: NA
d_call: NA
j_call: TRBJ1-1
cdr3_aa: CASSDRYTEAFF
cdr3_nt: TGTGCCAGCAGTGACAGATACACTGAAGCTTTCTTT

v_call: TRBV20-1
clone_size: few
d_call: NA
j_call: TRBJ2-1
cdr3_aa: CSARGLAINEQFF
cdr3_nt: TGCAGTGCTAGAGGGCTAGCGATCAATGAGCAGTTCTTC

v_call: TRBV7-2
clone_size: many
d_call: NA
j_call: TRBJ2-7
cdr3_aa: CASSFFSYEQYF
cdr3_nt: TGTGCCAGCAGCTTTTTCAGTTACGAGCAGTACTTC

v_call: TRBV10-3
clone_size: NA
d_call: NA
j_call: TRBJ1-1
cdr3_aa: CATRDFQRNMNTEAFF
cdr3_nt: TGTGCCACCCGGGACTTCCAAAGGAATATGAACACTGAAGCTTTCTTT

v_call: TRBV6-6
clone_size: NA
d_call: NA
j_call: TRBJ1-5
cdr3_aa: CASGGGSNQPQHF
cdr3_nt: TGTGCCAGCGGTGGAGGGAGCAATCAGCCCCAGCATTTT